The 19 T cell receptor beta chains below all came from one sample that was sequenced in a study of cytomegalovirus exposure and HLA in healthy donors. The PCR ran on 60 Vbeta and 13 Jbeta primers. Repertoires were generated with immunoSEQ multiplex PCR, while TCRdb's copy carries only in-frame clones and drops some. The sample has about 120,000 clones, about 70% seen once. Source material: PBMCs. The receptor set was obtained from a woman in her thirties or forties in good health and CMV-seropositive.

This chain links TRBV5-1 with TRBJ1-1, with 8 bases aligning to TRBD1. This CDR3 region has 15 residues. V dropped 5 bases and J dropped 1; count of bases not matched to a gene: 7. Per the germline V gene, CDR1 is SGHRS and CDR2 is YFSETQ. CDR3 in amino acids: CASSYRTGRNTEAFF. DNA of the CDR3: TGCGCCAGCAGTTACCGGACAGGGAGGAACACTGAAGCTTTCTTT.

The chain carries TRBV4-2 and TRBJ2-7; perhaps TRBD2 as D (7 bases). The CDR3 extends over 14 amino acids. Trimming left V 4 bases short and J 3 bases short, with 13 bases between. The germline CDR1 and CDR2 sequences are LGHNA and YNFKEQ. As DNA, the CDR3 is TGTGCCAGCAGCCGGGGGGGCGCAGGCTACGAGCAGTACTTC. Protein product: CASSRGGAGYEQYF.

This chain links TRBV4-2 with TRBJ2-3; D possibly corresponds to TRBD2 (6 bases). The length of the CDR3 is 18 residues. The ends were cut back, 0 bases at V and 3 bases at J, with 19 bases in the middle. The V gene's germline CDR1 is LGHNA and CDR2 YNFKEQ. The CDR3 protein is CASSQEASRLGLTDTQYF. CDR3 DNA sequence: TGTGCCAGCAGCCAAGAAGCATCCCGACTAGGGTTGACAGATACGCAGTATTTT.

The DNA of the CDR3 is TGTGCCAGTAGTATGGTGGGACTCCGGGCTGAAAAACTGTTTTTT. The encoded protein is CASSMVGLRAEKLFF. The chain links TRBV19 to TRBJ1-4; TRBD1 might be the D (5 bases). Trimming took off 3 bases at V and 7 bases at J, with 15 bases between the two ends. This CDR3 region has 15 residues. CDR1 is LNHDA, CDR2 SQIVND, per germline (reference sequence).

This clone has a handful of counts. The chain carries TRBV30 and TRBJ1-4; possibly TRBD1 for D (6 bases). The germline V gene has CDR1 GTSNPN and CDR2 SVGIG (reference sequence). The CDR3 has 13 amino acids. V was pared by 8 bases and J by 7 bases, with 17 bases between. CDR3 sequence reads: CARQEGVGEKLFF. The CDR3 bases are TGTGCCAGACAGGAAGGGGTCGGTGAAAAACTGTTTTTT.

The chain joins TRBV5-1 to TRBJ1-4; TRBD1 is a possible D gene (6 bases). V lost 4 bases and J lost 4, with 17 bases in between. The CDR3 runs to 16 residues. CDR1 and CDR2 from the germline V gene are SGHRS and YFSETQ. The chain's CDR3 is CASSPDTGTLNEKLFF. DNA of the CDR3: TGCGCCAGCAGCCCGGATACCGGGACACTTAATGAAAAACTGTTTTTT.

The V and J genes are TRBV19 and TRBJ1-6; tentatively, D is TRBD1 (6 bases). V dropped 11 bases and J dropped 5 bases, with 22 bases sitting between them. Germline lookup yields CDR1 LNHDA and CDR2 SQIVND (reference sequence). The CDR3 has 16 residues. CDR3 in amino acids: CAHIFPRTAHNSPLHF. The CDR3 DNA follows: TGTGCCCACATTTTTCCCAGGACAGCTCATAATTCACCCCTCCACTTT.

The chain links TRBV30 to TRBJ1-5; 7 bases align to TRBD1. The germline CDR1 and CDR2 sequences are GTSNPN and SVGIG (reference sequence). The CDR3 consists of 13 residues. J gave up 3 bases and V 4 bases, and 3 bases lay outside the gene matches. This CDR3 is CAWNRGNNQPQHF. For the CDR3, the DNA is TGTGCCTGGAACAGGGGAAACAATCAGCCCCAGCATTTT.

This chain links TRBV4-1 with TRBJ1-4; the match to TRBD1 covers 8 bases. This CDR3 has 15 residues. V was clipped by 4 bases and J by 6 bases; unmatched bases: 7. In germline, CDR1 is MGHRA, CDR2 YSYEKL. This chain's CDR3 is CASSPRGQGYEKLFF. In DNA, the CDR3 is TGCGCCAGCAGCCCTCGAGGACAGGGTTATGAAAAACTGTTTTTT.

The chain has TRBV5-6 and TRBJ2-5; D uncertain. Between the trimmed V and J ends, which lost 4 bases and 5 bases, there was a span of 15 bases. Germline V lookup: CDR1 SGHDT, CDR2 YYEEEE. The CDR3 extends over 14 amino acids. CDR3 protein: CASSPRGYGETQYF. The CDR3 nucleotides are TGTGCCAGCAGCCCCCGTGGGTACGGGGAGACCCAGTACTTC.

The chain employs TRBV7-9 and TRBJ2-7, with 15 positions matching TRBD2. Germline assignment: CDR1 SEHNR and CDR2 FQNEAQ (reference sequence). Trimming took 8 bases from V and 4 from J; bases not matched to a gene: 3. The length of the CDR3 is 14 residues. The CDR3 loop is CASAGLAGGYEQYF. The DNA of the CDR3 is TGTGCCAGCGCGGGACTAGCGGGGGGATACGAGCAGTACTTC. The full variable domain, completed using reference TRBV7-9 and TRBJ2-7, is DTGVSQNPRHKITKRGQNVTFRCDPISEHNRLYWYRQTLGQGPEFLTYFQNEAQLEKSRLLSDRFSAERPKGSFSTLEIQRTEQGDSAMYLCASAGLAGGYEQYFGPGTRLTVT.

CDR3 region: CAAMGQGNDEQYF. The CDR3 DNA reads TGTGCCGCCATGGGACAGGGGAACGACGAGCAGTACTTC. This chain joins TRBV10-3 and TRBJ2-7, with 10 bases matching TRBD1. The CDR3 runs to 13 residues. J gave up 5 bases and V 11 bases, and 9 bases lay outside the gene matches. Germline V gene data show CDR1 as ENHRY and CDR2 as SYGVKD.

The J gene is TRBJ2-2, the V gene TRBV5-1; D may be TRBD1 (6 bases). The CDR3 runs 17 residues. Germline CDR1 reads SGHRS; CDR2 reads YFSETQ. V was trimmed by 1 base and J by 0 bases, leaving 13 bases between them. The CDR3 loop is CASSLRTRGTNTGELFF. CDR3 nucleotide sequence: TGCGCCAGCAGCTTGCGCACCAGGGGTACGAACACCGGGGAGCTGTTTTTT.

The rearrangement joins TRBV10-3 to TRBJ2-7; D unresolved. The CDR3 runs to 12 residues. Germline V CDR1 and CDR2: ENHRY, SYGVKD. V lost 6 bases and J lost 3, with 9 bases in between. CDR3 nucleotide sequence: TGTGCCATCAGGAGCGAAAACTACGAGCAGTACTTC. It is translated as CAIRSENYEQYF.

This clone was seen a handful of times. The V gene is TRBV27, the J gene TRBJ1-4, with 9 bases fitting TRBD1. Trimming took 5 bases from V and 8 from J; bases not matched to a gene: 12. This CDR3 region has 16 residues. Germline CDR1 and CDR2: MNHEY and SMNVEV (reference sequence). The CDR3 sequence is CASSARYRGRGEKLFF. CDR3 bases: TGTGCCAGCAGTGCCCGCTACAGGGGGCGCGGAGAAAAACTGTTTTTT.

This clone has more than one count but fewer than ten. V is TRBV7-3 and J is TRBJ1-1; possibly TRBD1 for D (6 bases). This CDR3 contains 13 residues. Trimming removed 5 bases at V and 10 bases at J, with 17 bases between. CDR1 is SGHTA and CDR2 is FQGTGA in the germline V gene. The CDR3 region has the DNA TGTGCCAGCAGCCCCGGTATGGACAGCGGAGCTTTCTTT. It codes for CASSPGMDSGAFF.

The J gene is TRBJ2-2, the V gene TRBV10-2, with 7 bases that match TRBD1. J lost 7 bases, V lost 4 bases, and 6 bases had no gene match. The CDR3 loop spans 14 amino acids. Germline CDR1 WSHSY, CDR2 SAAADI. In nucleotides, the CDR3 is TGCGCCAGCAGTGTCAAGGGGGCGAACGGGGAGCTGTTTTTT. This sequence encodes CASSVKGANGELFF.

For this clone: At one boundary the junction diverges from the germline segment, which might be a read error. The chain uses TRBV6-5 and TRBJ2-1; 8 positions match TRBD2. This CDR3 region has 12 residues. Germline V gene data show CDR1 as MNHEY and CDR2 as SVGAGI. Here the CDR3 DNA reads TGTGCCAGCAGTTCAGGAAGCGGGGGCCCGATCTTC. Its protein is CASSSGSGGPIF.

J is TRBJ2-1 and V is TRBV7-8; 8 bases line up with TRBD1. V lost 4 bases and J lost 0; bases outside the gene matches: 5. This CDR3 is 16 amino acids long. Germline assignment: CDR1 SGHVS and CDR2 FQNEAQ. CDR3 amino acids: CASSYITGGSYNEQFF. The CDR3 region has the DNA TGTGCCAGCAGCTATATTACAGGGGGCTCCTACAATGAGCAGTTCTTC.